Sequencing of this T cell receptor beta chain was carried out in a study of blood T cell repertoires in COVID-19. In the study overall: The cDNA or gDNA used as material had been derived from T cells, B-cell-depleted T cells, or PBMCs.

Comment on this clone: A read error may account for a junction end that differs from germline.

The table came from immunoSEQ multiplex PCR; TCRdb's copy has only in-frame clones and leaves some out. The table lists 150,000 to 200,000 clones, 80% to 85% of them singletons, with roughly 3.1% in the top ten. Germline V lookup: CDR1 MNHEY, CDR2 SVGAGI. This CDR3 is built from 13 residues. Recruits, aged roughly 18 to 89 years, lived in 24 US areas. Cohorts were determined from participant-reported clinical history. Exposed enrollees encountered a COVID-19 case at some point within 2 weeks before study entry. The sequence was collected from a woman aged 25 to 39 who had been exposed to COVID-19. Sequencing was done on a sample of PBMCs or T cells enriched from blood (not recorded which). V and J are TRBV6-5 and TRBJ2-7, with a possible D match to TRBD1 (5 bases). The CDR3 region has the DNA TGTGCCAGCAGCTACTCCAGGGTCTACGAGCAGTACTTC. The encoded protein is CASSYSRVYEQYF.